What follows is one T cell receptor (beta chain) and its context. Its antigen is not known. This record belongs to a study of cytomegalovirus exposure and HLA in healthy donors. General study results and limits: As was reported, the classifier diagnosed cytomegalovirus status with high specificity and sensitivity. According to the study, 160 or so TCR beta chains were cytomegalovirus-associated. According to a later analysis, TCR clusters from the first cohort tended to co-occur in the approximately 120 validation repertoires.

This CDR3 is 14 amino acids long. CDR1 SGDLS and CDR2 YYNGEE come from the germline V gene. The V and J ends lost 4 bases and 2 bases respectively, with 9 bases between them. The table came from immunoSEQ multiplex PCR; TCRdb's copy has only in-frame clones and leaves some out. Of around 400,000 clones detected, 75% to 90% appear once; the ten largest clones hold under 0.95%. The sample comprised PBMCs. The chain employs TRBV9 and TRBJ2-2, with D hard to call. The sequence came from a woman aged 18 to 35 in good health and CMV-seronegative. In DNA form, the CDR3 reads TGTGCCAGCAGCCCCGGGTCCAACACCGGGGAGCTGTTTTTT. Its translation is CASSPGSNTGELFF.